The 6 T cell receptor beta chains reported below all come from one sample, sequenced in a study of cytomegalovirus exposure and HLA in healthy donors (dated by TCRdb to about 2017). Library preparation used the immunoSEQ multiplex PCR assay. For the multiplex PCR, a mixture combining 60 forward primers for TCR Vbeta segments and 13 reverse primers for TCR Jbeta segments was used. TCRdb re-hosts the immuneACCESS table, in-frame sequences only. Its copies lack some clones; in the studies checked, an unresolved V gene accounts for under half of them, and the cause for the rest is not known. This sample comprises 150,000 to 200,000 clones, about four fifths of them detected only once. Of the sample, 1.5% to 2% falls within the top ten clones. Sequenced material: PBMCs. These receptors were collected from a woman between 18 and 30 years old in good health and CMV-seronegative.

This clone was counted a few times. The J gene is TRBJ2-7, the V gene TRBV11-2; 10 nucleotides align to TRBD2. CDR3 size: 15 residues. Trimming took 5 bases from V and 5 from J; bases not matched to a gene: 9. CDR1 and CDR2 (germline): SGHAT, FQNNGV. CDR3 sequence: CASSQRASGSHEQYV. The CDR3 region has the DNA TGTGCCAGCAGCCAAAGGGCTAGCGGGAGCCACGAGCAGTACGTC.

The V and J genes are TRBV5-6 and TRBJ2-1; D not certain. V dropped 4 bases and J dropped 5 bases, with 7 bases sitting between them. Germline values: CDR1 SGHDT, CDR2 YYEEEE. The CDR3 contains 12 residues. CDR3 protein: CASSLSDNEQFF. CDR3 sequence (DNA): TGTGCCAGCAGCCTGTCGGACAATGAGCAGTTCTTC.

This chain uses TRBV7-2 with TRBJ2-5, with 10 nucleotides matching TRBD2. The V segment lost 3 bases and the J segment 1 base; nucleotides outside the gene matches: 8. Germline loops: CDR1 SGHTA, CDR2 FQGNSA. The CDR3 is 17 residues long. CDR3 in amino acids: CASSLGRRTSGQETQYF. As DNA, the CDR3 is TGTGCCAGCAGCTTGGGACGCCGGACTAGCGGCCAAGAGACCCAGTACTTC.

The rearrangement uses TRBV29-1 and TRBJ2-7; 8 bases match TRBD1. This CDR3 is built from 14 residues. J gave up 0 bases and V 7 bases, and 8 bases lay outside the gene matches. Germline V gives CDR1 SQVTM, CDR2 ANQGSEA. DNA of the CDR3: TGCAGCGGCCGGACAGGGATGGACTCCTACGAGCAGTACTTC. As protein: CSGRTGMDSYEQYF.

This sequence joins TRBV29-1 and TRBJ1-1; D is possibly TRBD1 (6 bases). The CDR3 is made up of 14 amino acids. Germline lookup yields CDR1 SQVTM and CDR2 ANQGSEA. V lost 4 bases, J lost 4 bases, and 16 bases lay in between. The CDR3 is CSVAGAGSGTEAFF. The CDR3 DNA reads as TGCAGCGTTGCAGGGGCAGGGTCGGGCACTGAAGCTTTCTTT.

The V gene is TRBV4-1, the J gene TRBJ1-3; 8 positions match TRBD1. V lost 2 bases to trimming and J lost 0 bases; unmatched junction nucleotides: 9. Germline CDR1 reads MGHRA; CDR2 reads YSYEKL. This CDR3 contains 18 residues. The CDR3 protein is CASSQFRGLPFSGNTIYF. CDR3 DNA sequence: TGCGCCAGCAGCCAATTCAGGGGGCTCCCCTTCTCTGGAAACACCATATATTTT.